This note documents a single T cell receptor beta chain sequence. Its antigen is not identified. Primers: 60 Vbeta forward and 13 Jbeta reverse. Profiled with immunoSEQ multiplex PCR; TCRdb holds only in-frame clones, not every one. The table records over 150,000 clones, roughly 79% of them present only once. The data derive from a study of cytomegalovirus exposure and HLA in healthy donors. Study-wide results and limits: Later on, an analysis found that several of the most significant clusters appeared to be linked to common viral pathogens, which included parvovirus B19. Presence/absence analyses took donor sequencing depth as roughly uniform. Prediction of most subjects' HLA-A and HLA-B alleles by TCR beta sequences was reportedly accurate.

Sequenced sample: PBMCs. This TCR was recovered from a male donor in good health and CMV-seropositive.

The CDR3 is CAISDRDRGLQETQYF. The CDR3 bases are TGTGCCATCAGTGACCGGGACAGGGGTTTACAAGAGACCCAGTACTTC. This chain joins TRBV10-3 and TRBJ2-5, with 10 nucleotides matching TRBD1. CDR1 is ENHRY and CDR2 is SYGVKD in the germline V gene. Trimming removed 3 bases from V and 2 bases from J; junction bases left unmatched: 6. CDR3 size: 16 residues.